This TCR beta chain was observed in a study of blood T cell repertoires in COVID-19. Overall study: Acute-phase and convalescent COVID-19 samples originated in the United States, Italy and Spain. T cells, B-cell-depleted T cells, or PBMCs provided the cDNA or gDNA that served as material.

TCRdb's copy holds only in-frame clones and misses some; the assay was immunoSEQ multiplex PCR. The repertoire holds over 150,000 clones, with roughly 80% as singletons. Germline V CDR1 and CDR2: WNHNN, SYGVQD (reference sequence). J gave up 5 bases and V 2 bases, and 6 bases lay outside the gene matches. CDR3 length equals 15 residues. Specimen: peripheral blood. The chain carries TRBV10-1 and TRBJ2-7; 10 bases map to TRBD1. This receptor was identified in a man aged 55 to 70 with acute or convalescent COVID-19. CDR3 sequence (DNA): TGCGCCAGCAGTGAGCCGGGACAGGGGTTCGACGAGCAGTACTTC. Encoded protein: CASSEPGQGFDEQYF.